This T cell receptor (beta chain) stems from a study of cytomegalovirus exposure and HLA in healthy donors. Study-level findings and limits: An Asian-associated ancestry cluster reportedly showed fewer N-insertions than the approximately 660-donor mean in a later analysis. Presence/absence analyses treated sequencing depth as roughly uniform across donors. Later analysis found that TCR beta chains associated with HLA were more clonally expanded than other, equally common chains. The authors judged a highly shared variant cluster likely a sequencing artifact.

About this clone itself: Its target is unknown.

The PCR used 60 Vbeta and 13 Jbeta primers. Sequencing used immunoSEQ multiplex PCR; TCRdb keeps in-frame clones, though not all of them. The table lists some 130,000 clones, 60% to 80% of them singletons. The CDR3 runs 14 residues. Germline V gene lookup returns CDR1 SNHLY and CDR2 FYNNEI. With 0 bases removed from V and 2 bases from J, the gap between germline ends came to 8 bases. The source material was PBMCs. V usage is TRBV2 and J usage is TRBJ2-7; no firm D call. The origin of this receptor is a man aged 30-40 years in good health and CMV-seronegative. The CDR3 loop reads CASSEAKETYEQYF. Written as DNA, the CDR3 is TGTGCCAGCAGTGAAGCGAAAGAGACCTACGAGCAGTACTTC.